The rows below give T cell receptor beta chains drawn from one sample of a study of blood T cell repertoires in COVID-19. Only in-frame clones appear in the TCRdb table, and some are missing; sequencing was by immunoSEQ multiplex PCR. The sample records about 300,000 clones, about 91% being singletons. The sequenced material came from peripheral blood. The receptors were sampled from a woman in her 30s who had recovered from COVID-19. Each CDR3 is given without its conserved first and last residue. Fields, in order: V gene, J gene, CDR3 protein.

V gene: TRBV6-5
J gene: TRBJ2-7
CDR3 protein: ASRNYPGGGGEQY

V gene: TRBV24-1
J gene: TRBJ2-2
CDR3 protein: ATRLDRDTGELF

V gene: TRBV5-1
J gene: TRBJ1-2
CDR3 protein: ASSLDVQGSGGYT

V gene: TRBV6-6
J gene: TRBJ2-2
CDR3 protein: ASSLQRGRSGELF

V gene: TRBV4-1
J gene: TRBJ1-6
CDR3 protein: ASSQTGVLDNSPLH

V gene: TRBV15
J gene: TRBJ2-7
CDR3 protein: ATSRARDRNYEQY

V gene: TRBV18
J gene: TRBJ1-2
CDR3 protein: ASSQDWPYGYT

V gene: TRBV19
J gene: TRBJ1-1
CDR3 protein: ASRLSRGGESEAF

V gene: TRBV7-9
J gene: TRBJ2-7
CDR3 protein: ASSSLTGGNEQY

V gene: TRBV29-1
J gene: TRBJ1-1
CDR3 protein: SVAGTGMSEAF

V gene: TRBV6-1
J gene: TRBJ1-1
CDR3 protein: ASSEGGGFTEAF

V gene: TRBV21-1
J gene: TRBJ1-2
CDR3 protein: ASSKGVFGQALHYGYT

V gene: TRBV7-6
J gene: TRBJ1-3
CDR3 protein: ASSPGDRRASSGNTIY

V gene: TRBV6-5
J gene: TRBJ1-2
CDR3 protein: ASSYSAGQNYGYT

V gene: TRBV9
J gene: TRBJ1-2
CDR3 protein: ASSVATDYGYT

V gene: TRBV7-8
J gene: TRBJ2-7
CDR3 protein: ASSLSSEQY

V gene: TRBV28
J gene: TRBJ1-6
CDR3 protein: ASFTGSDSPLH

V gene: TRBV2
J gene: TRBJ2-3
CDR3 protein: ASSEMWGQGARDTQY

V gene: TRBV2
J gene: TRBJ1-3
CDR3 protein: ASKWRISSGNTIY

V gene: TRBV6-5
J gene: TRBJ1-1
CDR3 protein: ASTQWGSPGTEAF

V gene: TRBV5-1
J gene: TRBJ1-5
CDR3 protein: ASSLFPTGVDNQPQH

V gene: TRBV30
J gene: TRBJ1-2
CDR3 protein: AWSVQGRGYT

V gene: TRBV3-1/TRBV3-2
J gene: TRBJ1-2
CDR3 protein: ASSQDRSYSNYGYT

V gene: TRBV5-4
J gene: TRBJ2-1
CDR3 protein: ASSGRGSGGLDEQF

V gene: TRBV27
J gene: TRBJ2-5
CDR3 protein: ASSQLTRGGQETQY

V gene: TRBV5-1
J gene: TRBJ1-6
CDR3 protein: ASSLAGSNSPLH

V gene: TRBV28
J gene: TRBJ1-5
CDR3 protein: ASHLGASNQPQH

V gene: TRBV12-3/TRBV12-4
J gene: TRBJ2-1
CDR3 protein: ASGGLAGRF

V gene: TRBV5-1
J gene: TRBJ1-2
CDR3 protein: ASSLEQGDYGYT

V gene: TRBV2
J gene: TRBJ2-7
CDR3 protein: ASNRGRYEQY

V gene: TRBV5-4
J gene: TRBJ2-2
CDR3 protein: ASRPTGGPSSGELF

V gene: TRBV10-3
J gene: TRBJ1-2
CDR3 protein: AISEWDSYGYT

V gene: TRBV28
J gene: TRBJ2-1
CDR3 protein: ASSFPRTSESYNEQF

V gene: TRBV4-1
J gene: TRBJ1-6
CDR3 protein: ASSQDAGPCP

V gene: TRBV6-5
J gene: TRBJ1-1
CDR3 protein: ASNFMNTEAF

V gene: TRBV5-1
J gene: TRBJ1-2
CDR3 protein: ASSSYHGQGEGYGYT

V gene: TRBV19
J gene: TRBJ1-1
CDR3 protein: ASSRQGNTEAF

V gene: TRBV6-2/TRBV6-3
J gene: TRBJ2-7
CDR3 protein: ASSYYTGGNYEQY

V gene: TRBV10-2
J gene: TRBJ2-1
CDR3 protein: ASSELAGGSSSYNEQF

V gene: TRBV13
J gene: TRBJ1-1
CDR3 protein: ASSLSRGWTEAF

V gene: TRBV24-1
J gene: TRBJ1-1
CDR3 protein: ATSDSLSQGDGTEAF

V gene: TRBV3-1/TRBV3-2
J gene: TRBJ2-1
CDR3 protein: ASTDTTSGGDNEQF

V gene: TRBV27
J gene: TRBJ2-7
CDR3 protein: ASSSHSYEQY

V gene: TRBV5-4
J gene: TRBJ2-3
CDR3 protein: ASSGRDRVRDTQY

V gene: TRBV28
J gene: TRBJ2-7
CDR3 protein: ASGQPGQGVYEQY

V gene: TRBV2
J gene: TRBJ1-3
CDR3 protein: ASRQDSGNTIY

V gene: TRBV7-2
J gene: TRBJ1-2
CDR3 protein: ASSFATRNYGYT

V gene: TRBV19
J gene: TRBJ2-6
CDR3 protein: ASRGQGAGSVGANVLT